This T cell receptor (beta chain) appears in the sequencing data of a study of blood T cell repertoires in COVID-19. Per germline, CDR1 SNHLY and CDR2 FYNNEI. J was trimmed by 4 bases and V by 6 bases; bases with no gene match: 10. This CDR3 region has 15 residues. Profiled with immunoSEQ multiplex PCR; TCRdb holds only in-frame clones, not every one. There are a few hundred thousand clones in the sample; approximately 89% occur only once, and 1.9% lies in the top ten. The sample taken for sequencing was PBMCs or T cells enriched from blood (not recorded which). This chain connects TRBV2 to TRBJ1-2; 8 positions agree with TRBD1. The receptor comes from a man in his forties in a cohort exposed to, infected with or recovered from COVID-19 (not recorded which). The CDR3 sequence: CASRAPRGRSYGYTF. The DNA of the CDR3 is TGTGCCAGCAGGGCACCCAGGGGGCGGAGCTATGGCTACACCTTC.